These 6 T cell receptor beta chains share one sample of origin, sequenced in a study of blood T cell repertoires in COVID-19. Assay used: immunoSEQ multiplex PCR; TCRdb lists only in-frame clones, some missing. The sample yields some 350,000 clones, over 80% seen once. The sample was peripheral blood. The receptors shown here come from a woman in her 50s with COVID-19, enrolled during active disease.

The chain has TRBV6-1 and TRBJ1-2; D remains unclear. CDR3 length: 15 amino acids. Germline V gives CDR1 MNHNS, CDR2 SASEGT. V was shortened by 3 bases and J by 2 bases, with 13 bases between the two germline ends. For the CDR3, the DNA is TGTGCCAGCAGTGAGCTTGGACTGGGAAACTATGGCTACACCTTC. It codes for CASSELGLGNYGYTF.

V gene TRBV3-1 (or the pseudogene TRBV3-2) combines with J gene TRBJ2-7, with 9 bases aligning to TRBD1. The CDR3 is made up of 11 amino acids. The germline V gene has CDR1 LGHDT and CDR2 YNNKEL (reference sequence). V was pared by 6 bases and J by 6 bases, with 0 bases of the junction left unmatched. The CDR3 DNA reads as TGTGCCAGCAGGGACAGGGGCGAGCAGTACTTC. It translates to CASRDRGEQYF.

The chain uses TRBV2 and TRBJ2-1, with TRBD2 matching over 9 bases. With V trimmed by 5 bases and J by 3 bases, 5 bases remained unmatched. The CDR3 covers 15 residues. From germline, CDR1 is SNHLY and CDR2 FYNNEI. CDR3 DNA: TGTGCCAGCAGTCCGACTAGCGGAAGCTACAATGAGCAGTTCTTC. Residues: CASSPTSGSYNEQFF.

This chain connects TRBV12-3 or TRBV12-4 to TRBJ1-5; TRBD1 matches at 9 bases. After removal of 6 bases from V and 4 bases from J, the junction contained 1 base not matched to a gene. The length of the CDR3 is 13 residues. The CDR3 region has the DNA TGTGCCAGCAGAGGACAGGGGAATCAGCCCCAGCATTTT. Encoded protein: CASRGQGNQPQHF.

The CDR3: CASTKGLGLGEQYF. CDR3 sequence (DNA): TGTGCCAGTACCAAGGGACTGGGTCTTGGCGAGCAGTACTTC. The rearrangement uses TRBV19 and TRBJ2-7, with D possibly being TRBD2 (6 bases). Trimming pared 7 bases from V and 6 bases from J, leaving 19 bases between. The CDR3 runs 14 residues. Germline assignment: CDR1 LNHDA and CDR2 SQIVND (reference sequence). Looking up the rest from reference TRBV19 and TRBJ2-7 gives the full variable domain: DGGITQSPKYLFRKEGQNVTLSCEQNLNHDAMYWYRQDPGQGLRLIYYSQIVNDFQKGDIAEGYSVSREKKESFPLTVTSAQKNPTAFYLCASTKGLGLGEQYFGPGTRLTVT.

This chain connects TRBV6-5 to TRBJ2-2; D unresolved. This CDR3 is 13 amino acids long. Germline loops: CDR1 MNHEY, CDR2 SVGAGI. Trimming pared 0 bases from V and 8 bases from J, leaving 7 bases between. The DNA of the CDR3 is TGTGCCAGCAGTTACTCGGGCTCGGGGGAGCTGTTTTTT. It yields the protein CASSYSGSGELFF.